Each of the 16 T cell receptor beta chains below was sequenced from the same sample in a study of shared clonotypes between healthy human individuals. Measured with immunoSEQ multiplex PCR; TCRdb has only the in-frame clones, and not every one. This sample has about 2.1 million clones, with just over 90% found just once. Terminally differentiated effector memory CD45RA+ cells were excluded by CCR7 positive selection of CD45RO-negative cells. Material: naive CD8+ T cells from PBMCs. All receptors come from a man between 18 and 35 years old in good health. Some clones in this sample may be carry-over from other donors' samples.

The chain is built from TRBV18 and TRBJ2-1; 8 nucleotides agree with TRBD1. CDR1 is KGHSH, CDR2 LQKENI, per germline. CDR3 length equals 14 residues. J lost 5 bases, V lost 5 bases, and 5 bases had no gene match. The CDR3 sequence: CASSTTGANNEQFF. In DNA form, the CDR3 reads TGTGCCAGCTCAACGACAGGGGCGAACAATGAGCAGTTCTTC.

The rearrangement uses TRBV28 and TRBJ2-7; TRBD2 aligns across 11 bases. Germline CDR1 and CDR2: MDHEN and SYDVKM. The CDR3 sequence is 15 residues long. V trimming: 5 bases; J trimming: 5 bases; junction bases outside the gene matches: 8. Written as DNA, the CDR3 is TGTGCCAGCAGTAAAGCGGGACTAGCGGCAGACGAGCAGTACTTC. It translates to CASSKAGLAADEQYF.

V usage is TRBV6-1 and J usage is TRBJ1-5; TRBD1 is a possible D gene (6 bases). Germline V gene lookup returns CDR1 MNHNS and CDR2 SASEGT. The CDR3 extends over 17 amino acids. Trimming pared 2 bases from V and 7 bases from J, leaving 21 bases between. The CDR3 region has the DNA TGTGCCAGCAGTGAAATGTCGATCAGGGGCCTGAGGCAGCCCCAGCATTTT. As protein: CASSEMSIRGLRQPQHF.

This clone appeared a few times. The chain employs TRBV2 and TRBJ2-7; D call uncertain. The CDR3 has 10 amino acids. Germline V gene data show CDR1 as SNHLY and CDR2 as FYNNEI. The V end was cut by 5 bases, the J end by 5 bases, with 4 bases between. The CDR3 reads CASSINEQYF. The CDR3 DNA reads TGTGCCAGCAGTATCAACGAGCAGTACTTC.

The chain carries TRBV7-8 and TRBJ2-1, with TRBD2 as a possible D gene (6 bases). CDR3 length equals 14 residues. Trimming shortened V by 3 bases and J by 4 bases, and 10 bases separated the two germline ends. Germline-derived CDR1 and CDR2 are SGHVS and FQNEAQ. The chain's CDR3 is CASSLEGLYNEQFF. The CDR3 DNA reads as TGTGCCAGCAGCTTGGAGGGGCTATACAATGAGCAGTTCTTC.

J is TRBJ2-3 and V is TRBV28; D is uncertain. V was pared by 2 bases and J by 4 bases, with 10 bases between. This CDR3 comprises 14 residues. Germline assignment: CDR1 MDHEN and CDR2 SYDVKM. The CDR3 DNA reads as TGTGCCAGCAGTTTAACGAGAATTGCAGATACGCAGTATTTT. Translation: CASSLTRIADTQYF. Using reference TRBV28 and TRBJ2-3 for the parts outside the CDR3, the full variable domain is DVKVTQSSRYLVKRTGEKVFLECVQDMDHENMFWYRQDPGLGLRLIYFSYDVKMKEKGDIPEGYSVSREKKERFSLILESASTNQTSMYLCASSLTRIADTQYFGPGTRLTVL.

The chain uses TRBV23-1 and TRBJ2-2; D remains ambiguous. TRBV23-1 is assigned to the ORF class and has an uncertain function. The CDR3 length is 12 residues. The V and J ends lost 8 bases and 4 bases respectively, with 8 bases between them. In DNA, the CDR3 is TGCGCCAGCTTCCAGTGCACCGGGGAGCTGTTTTTT. It is translated as CASFQCTGELFF.

J is TRBJ2-7 and V is TRBV28, with 7 bases lining up with TRBD1. The junction had 4 bases not matched to a gene; V was cut back by 6 bases and J by 5 bases. CDR1 is MDHEN and CDR2 is SYDVKM in the germline V gene. This CDR3 comprises 12 residues. As DNA, the CDR3 is TGTGCCAGCAGCCCGGACAGGCACGAGCAGTACTTC. This sequence encodes CASSPDRHEQYF. The full variable domain, with the rest looked up from reference TRBV28 and TRBJ2-7, is DVKVTQSSRYLVKRTGEKVFLECVQDMDHENMFWYRQDPGLGLRLIYFSYDVKMKEKGDIPEGYSVSREKKERFSLILESASTNQTSMYLCASSPDRHEQYFGPGTRLTVT.

J is TRBJ2-5 and V is TRBV27, with 7 bases aligning to TRBD2. There are 13 residues in the CDR3. In germline, CDR1 is MNHEY, CDR2 SMNVEV (reference sequence). V shed 8 bases, J shed 10 bases, and the junction held 13 bases outside the gene matches. CDR3 sequence (DNA): TGTGCCAGCGGGGGGGGAACGGAGGAGGACCAGTACTTC. Amino acids: CASGGGTEEDQYF.

The count of this clone is one. V gene TRBV10-3 combines with J gene TRBJ2-1; D call uncertain. Germline V gene sequence: CDR1 ENHRY, CDR2 SYGVKD. The CDR3 totals 14 residues. Trimming pared 4 bases from V and 2 bases from J, leaving 9 bases between. The CDR3 protein is CAISGQTAYNEQFF. The CDR3, as DNA: TGTGCCATCAGTGGTCAGACCGCCTACAATGAGCAGTTCTTC.

This clone has just one count. The chain combines TRBV27 with TRBJ2-5, with D uncertain. Trimming pared 8 bases from V and 4 bases from J, leaving 5 bases between. This CDR3 spans 10 amino acids. CDR1 and CDR2 from the germline V gene are MNHEY and SMNVEV (reference sequence). The CDR3 reads CASGTETQYF. Here the CDR3 DNA reads TGTGCCAGCGGCACAGAGACCCAGTACTTC.

This clone showed up just once. V and J are TRBV19 and TRBJ1-5; D gene uncertain. The CDR3 length is 15 residues. V gave up 3 bases and J gave up 0 bases, with 9 bases separating them. Germline-derived CDR1 and CDR2 are LNHDA and SQIVND (reference sequence). This chain's CDR3 is CASSIFSDSNQPQHF. In DNA form, the CDR3 reads TGTGCCAGTAGTATTTTCTCGGATAGCAATCAGCCCCAGCATTTT.

The chain is built from TRBV27 and TRBJ2-1; TRBD1 aligns across 9 bases. The V gene's germline CDR1 is MNHEY and CDR2 SMNVEV (reference sequence). CDR3 size: 15 residues. V shed 8 bases, J shed 5 bases, and the junction held 10 bases outside the gene matches. The CDR3, as DNA: TGTGCCAGCGGATACGGGACAGGGTCGAACAATGAGCAGTTCTTC. Its translation is CASGYGTGSNNEQFF.

This chain joins TRBV4-2 and TRBJ1-5; D ambiguous. Germline CDR1 and CDR2: LGHNA and YNFKEQ. V gave up 1 base and J gave up 6 bases, with 10 bases separating them. The CDR3 contains 14 residues. The CDR3 region has the DNA TGTGCCAGCAGCCAAGTAGGTCGAGGTCAGCCCCAGCATTTT. It specifies CASSQVGRGQPQHF.

The chain recombines TRBV5-8 with TRBJ2-7; TRBD1 is a possible D gene (5 bases). Germline V gives CDR1 SGHTS, CDR2 YDEGEE. With 10 bases removed from V and 1 base from J, the gap between germline ends came to 15 bases. This CDR3 is 13 amino acids long. The chain's CDR3 is CADEAGASYEQYF. Here the CDR3 DNA reads TGTGCCGACGAGGCTGGGGCTTCCTACGAGCAGTACTTC.

The V gene is TRBV9, the J gene TRBJ2-1; tentative D call: TRBD2 (5 bases). The germline CDR1 and CDR2 sequences are SGDLS and YYNGEE. CDR3 length equals 18 residues. Trimming stripped 0 bases from V and 7 bases from J, with 23 bases between. The CDR3 is CASSVAGWRLALENEQFF. For the CDR3, the DNA is TGTGCCAGCAGCGTAGCGGGGTGGAGGCTAGCCCTTGAAAATGAGCAGTTCTTC.